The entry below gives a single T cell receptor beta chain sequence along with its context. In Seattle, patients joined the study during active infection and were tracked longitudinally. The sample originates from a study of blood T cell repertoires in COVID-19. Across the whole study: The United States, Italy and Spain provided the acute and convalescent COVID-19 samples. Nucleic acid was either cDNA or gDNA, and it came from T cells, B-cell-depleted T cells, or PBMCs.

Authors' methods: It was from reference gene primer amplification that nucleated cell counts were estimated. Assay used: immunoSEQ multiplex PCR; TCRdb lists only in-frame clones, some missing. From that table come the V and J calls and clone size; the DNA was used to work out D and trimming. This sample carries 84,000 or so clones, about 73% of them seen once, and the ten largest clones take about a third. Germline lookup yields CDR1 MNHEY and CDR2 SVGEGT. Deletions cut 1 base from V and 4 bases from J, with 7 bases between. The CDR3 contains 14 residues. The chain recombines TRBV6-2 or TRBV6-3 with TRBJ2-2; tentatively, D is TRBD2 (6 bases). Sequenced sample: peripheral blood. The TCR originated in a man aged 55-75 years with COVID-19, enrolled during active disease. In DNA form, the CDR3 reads TGTGCCAGCAGTTACTTCGGGGGCACCGGGGAGCTGTTTTTT. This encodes CASSYFGGTGELFF.